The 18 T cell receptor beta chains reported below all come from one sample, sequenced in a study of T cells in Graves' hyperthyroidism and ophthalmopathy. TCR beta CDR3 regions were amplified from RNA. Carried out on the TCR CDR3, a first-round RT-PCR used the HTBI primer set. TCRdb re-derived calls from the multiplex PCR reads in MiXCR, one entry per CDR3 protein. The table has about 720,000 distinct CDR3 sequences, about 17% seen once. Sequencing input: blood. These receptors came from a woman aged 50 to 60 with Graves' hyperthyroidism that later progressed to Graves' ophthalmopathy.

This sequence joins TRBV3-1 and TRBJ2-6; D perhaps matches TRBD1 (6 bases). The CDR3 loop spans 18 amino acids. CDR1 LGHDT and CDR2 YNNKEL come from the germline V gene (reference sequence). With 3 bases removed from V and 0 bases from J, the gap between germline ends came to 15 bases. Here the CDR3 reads CASSHQRTAPSGANVLTF. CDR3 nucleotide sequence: TGTGCCAGCAGCCACCAAAGGACAGCCCCCTCTGGGGCCAACGTCCTGACTTTC.

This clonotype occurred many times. The CDR3 DNA follows: TGCGCCAGCAGCTTTAGAATCACCGGGGAGCTGTTTTTT. Residues: CASSFRITGELFF. This chain links TRBV5-1 with TRBJ2-2; D not certain. V was clipped by 2 bases and J by 4 bases, with 6 bases between them. Looked up from germline, CDR1 is SGHRS and CDR2 is YFSETQ. This CDR3 is 13 amino acids long.

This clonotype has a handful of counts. CDR3 loop: CASSQRRGWETQYF. In DNA, the CDR3 is TGTGCCAGCAGCCAACGAAGGGGGTGGGAGACCCAGTACTTC. V is TRBV3-1 and J is TRBJ2-5, with D maybe TRBD1 (6 bases). V was shortened by 2 bases and J by 5 bases, with 12 bases between the two germline ends. The CDR3 length is 14 residues. Germline assignment: CDR1 LGHDT and CDR2 YNNKEL (reference sequence).

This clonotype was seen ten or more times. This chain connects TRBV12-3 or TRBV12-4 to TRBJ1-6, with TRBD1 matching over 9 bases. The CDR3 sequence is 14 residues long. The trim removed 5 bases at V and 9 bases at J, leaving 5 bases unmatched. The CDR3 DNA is TGTGCCAGCAGTAAGGGACAGGGAGCTTCACCCCTCCACTTT. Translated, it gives CASSKGQGASPLHF.

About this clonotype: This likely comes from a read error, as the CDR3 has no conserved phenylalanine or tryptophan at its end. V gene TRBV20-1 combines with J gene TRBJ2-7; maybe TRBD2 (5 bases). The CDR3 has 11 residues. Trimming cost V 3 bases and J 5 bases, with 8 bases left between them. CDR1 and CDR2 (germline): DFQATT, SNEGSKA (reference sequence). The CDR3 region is CSASSADEQYL. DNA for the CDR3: TGCAGTGCTAGTTCAGCGGACGAGCAGTACCTC.

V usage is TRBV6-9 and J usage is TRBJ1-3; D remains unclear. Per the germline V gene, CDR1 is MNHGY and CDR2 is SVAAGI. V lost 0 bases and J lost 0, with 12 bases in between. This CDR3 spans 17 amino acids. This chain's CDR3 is CASSYSLAKGSGNTIYF. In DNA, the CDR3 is TGTGCCAGCAGTTATTCGCTAGCCAAGGGCTCTGGAAACACCATATATTTT.

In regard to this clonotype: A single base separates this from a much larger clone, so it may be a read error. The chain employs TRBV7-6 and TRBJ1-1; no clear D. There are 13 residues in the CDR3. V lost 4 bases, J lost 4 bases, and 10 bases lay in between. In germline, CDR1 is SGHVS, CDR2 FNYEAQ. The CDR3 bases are TGTGCCAGCAGCTCAGAGGAAGTCACTGAAGCTTTCTTT. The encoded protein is CASSSEEVTEAFF.

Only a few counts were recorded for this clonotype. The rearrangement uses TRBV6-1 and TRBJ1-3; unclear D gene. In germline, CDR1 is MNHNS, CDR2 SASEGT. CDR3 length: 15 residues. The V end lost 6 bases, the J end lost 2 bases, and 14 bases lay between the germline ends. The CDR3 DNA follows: TGTGCCAGCAGCGGATTGAGGGTGACTGGAAACACCATATATTTT. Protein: CASSGLRVTGNTIYF.

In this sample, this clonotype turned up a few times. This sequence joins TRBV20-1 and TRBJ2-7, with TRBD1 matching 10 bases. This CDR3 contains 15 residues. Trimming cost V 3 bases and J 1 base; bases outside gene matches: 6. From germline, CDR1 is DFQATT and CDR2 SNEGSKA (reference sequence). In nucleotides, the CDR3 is TGCAGTGCTAGGAACCCGGGACAGGGGTCCTACGAGCAGTACTTC. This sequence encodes CSARNPGQGSYEQYF.

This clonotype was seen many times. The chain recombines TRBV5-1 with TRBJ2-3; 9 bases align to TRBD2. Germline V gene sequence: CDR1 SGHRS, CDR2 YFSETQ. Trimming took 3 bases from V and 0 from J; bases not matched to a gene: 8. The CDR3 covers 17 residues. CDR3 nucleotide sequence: TGCGCCAGCAGCTCCCGGTACGCGGGGGGGAGCACAGATACGCAGTATTTT. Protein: CASSSRYAGGSTDTQYF.

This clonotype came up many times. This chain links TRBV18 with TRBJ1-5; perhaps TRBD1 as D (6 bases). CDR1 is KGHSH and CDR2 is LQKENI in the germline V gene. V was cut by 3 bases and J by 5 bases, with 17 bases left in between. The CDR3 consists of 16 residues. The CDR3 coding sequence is TGTGCCAGCTCACCGGCGGGGGCGGGGGCAGATCAGCCCCAGCATTTT. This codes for CASSPAGAGADQPQHF.

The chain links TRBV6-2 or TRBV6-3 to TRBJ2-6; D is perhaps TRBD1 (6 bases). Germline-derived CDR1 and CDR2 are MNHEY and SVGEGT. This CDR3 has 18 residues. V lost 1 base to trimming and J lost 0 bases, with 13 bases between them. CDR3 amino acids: CASSYFRGPDSGANVLTF. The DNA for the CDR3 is TGTGCCAGCAGTTACTTCAGGGGCCCCGACTCTGGGGCCAACGTCCTGACTTTC.

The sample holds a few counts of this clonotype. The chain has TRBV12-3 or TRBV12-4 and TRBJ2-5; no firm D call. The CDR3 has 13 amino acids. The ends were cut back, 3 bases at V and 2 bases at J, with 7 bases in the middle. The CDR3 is CASSLMRQETQYF. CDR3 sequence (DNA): TGTGCCAGCAGTTTGATGCGGCAAGAGACCCAGTACTTC.

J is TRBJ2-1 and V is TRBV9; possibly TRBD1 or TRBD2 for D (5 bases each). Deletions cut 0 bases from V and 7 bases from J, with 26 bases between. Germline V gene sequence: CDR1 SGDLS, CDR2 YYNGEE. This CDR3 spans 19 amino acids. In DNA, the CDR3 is TGTGCCAGCAGCGTAGTCGGTGGGGGAGTCAACCTACGCTCAAATGAGCAGTTCTTC. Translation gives CASSVVGGGVNLRSNEQFF.

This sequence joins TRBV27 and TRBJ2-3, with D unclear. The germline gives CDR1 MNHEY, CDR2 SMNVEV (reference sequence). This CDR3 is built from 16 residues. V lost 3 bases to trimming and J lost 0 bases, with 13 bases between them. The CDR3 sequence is CASSLNSRPSTDTQYF. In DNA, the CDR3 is TGTGCCAGCAGTTTGAACAGTCGCCCTAGCACAGATACGCAGTATTTT.

The CDR3, as DNA: TGTGCCACCAGTGAGAGGACAGGGGGCAATGAGCAGTTCTTC. This sequence encodes CATSERTGGNEQFF. The chain links TRBV24-1 to TRBJ2-1; 10 bases are a match to TRBD1. Trimming took 4 bases from V and 6 from J; bases not matched to a gene: 2. The CDR3 is made up of 14 amino acids. Germline V gene data show CDR1 as KGHDR and CDR2 as SFDVKD.

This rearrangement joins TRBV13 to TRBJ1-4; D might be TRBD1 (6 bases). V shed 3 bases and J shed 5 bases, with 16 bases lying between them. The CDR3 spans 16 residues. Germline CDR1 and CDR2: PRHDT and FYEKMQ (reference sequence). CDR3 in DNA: TGTGCCAGCAGCTTCAAAGGGGGACCAAGAAATGAAAAACTGTTTTTT. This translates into CASSFKGGPRNEKLFF.

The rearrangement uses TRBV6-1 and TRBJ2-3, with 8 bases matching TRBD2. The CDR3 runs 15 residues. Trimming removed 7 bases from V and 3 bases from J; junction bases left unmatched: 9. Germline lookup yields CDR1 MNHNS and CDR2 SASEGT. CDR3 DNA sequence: TGTGCCAGCACTCTAGCGGGCGATGCGACAGATACGCAGTATTTT. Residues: CASTLAGDATDTQYF.